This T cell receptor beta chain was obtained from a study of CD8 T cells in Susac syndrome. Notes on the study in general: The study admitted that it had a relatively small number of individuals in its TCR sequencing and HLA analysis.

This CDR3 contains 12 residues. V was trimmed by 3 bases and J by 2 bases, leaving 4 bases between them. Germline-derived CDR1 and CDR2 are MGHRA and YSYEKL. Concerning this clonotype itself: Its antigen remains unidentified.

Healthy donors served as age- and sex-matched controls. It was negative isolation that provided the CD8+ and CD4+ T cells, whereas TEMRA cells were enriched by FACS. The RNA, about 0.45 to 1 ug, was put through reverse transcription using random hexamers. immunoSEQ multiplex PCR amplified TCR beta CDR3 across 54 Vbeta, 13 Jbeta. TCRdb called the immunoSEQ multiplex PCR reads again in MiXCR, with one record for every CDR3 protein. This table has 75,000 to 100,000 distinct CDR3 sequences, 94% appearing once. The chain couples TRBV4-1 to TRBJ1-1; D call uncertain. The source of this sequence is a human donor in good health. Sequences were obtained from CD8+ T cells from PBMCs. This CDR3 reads CASSHPNTEAFF. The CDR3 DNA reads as TGCGCCAGCAGCCACCCAAACACTGAAGCTTTCTTT.